Listed here is a single T cell receptor (beta chain). Its antigen is not known. The sample comes from a study of T cell responses to AZD1222 COVID-19 vaccine. Notes on the study in general: There were repertoire samples only from the period after the peak T cell response. Nearly half of spike-specific TCRs reportedly target variant regions that are unmutated in the B.1.351 and B.1.1.7 variants. The donor cohort was predominantly white British with a female majority, and clonal diversity may have been underestimated. Vaccine-associated CD4 TCRs ranged over spike, dominating at 160-218 and 743-854.

Profiling relied on immunoSEQ multiplex PCR, and the TCRdb table lists in-frame clones only, not all of them. The sample has more than 95,000 clones; about 87% are singletons. The source of this sequence is an adult in good health. The input for sequencing was peripheral blood, taken on day 0 of AZD1222 vaccination.

CDR3 coding DNA: TGTGCCAGTAGTACCCAGTTTGGTGAGCAGTTCTTC. Its translation is CASSTQFGEQFF. The rearrangement uses TRBV19 and TRBJ2-1, with D hard to call. Germline values: CDR1 LNHDA, CDR2 SQIVND (reference sequence). The V end lost 4 bases, the J end lost 9 bases, and 10 bases lay between the germline ends. CDR3 length: 12 residues.